These 6 T cell receptor beta chains originate from one sample sequenced in a study of spatial heterogeneity in lung cancer. Study-wide results and caveats: Counts of expanded intratumoral alpha and beta TCRs tracked tumor mutation counts.

TCRdb re-called the 5' RACE reads through MiXCR, storing one row per CDR3 protein. The sample carries approximately 18,000 distinct CDR3 sequences, more than 9% recorded once. Their target antigens are unknown. As to time point: sample taken at primary tumor resection. This material consisted of lung tumor tissue, taken at surgery. All receptors derive from a female donor with early-stage non-small cell lung cancer.

Comments on this clonotype: Found in a library prepared for alpha chains, this beta chain is an off-target read, and its abundance has little meaning. The rearrangement links TRBV3-1 to TRBJ1-1; D is perhaps TRBD1 (6 bases). CDR1 and CDR2 from the germline V gene are LGHDT and YNNKEL (reference sequence). The CDR3 consists of 14 residues. With 0 bases removed from V and 7 bases from J, the gap between germline ends came to 12 bases. Here the CDR3 reads CASSQEAGVNEAFF. The CDR3 DNA reads as TGTGCCAGCAGCCAAGAGGCAGGGGTTAATGAAGCTTTCTTT.

Ten or more counts support this clonotype. At one boundary the junction diverges from the germline segment, which might be a read error. This beta chain was picked up by a library intended for alpha chains and is off target, so its count carries little meaning. The CDR3 spells CSAGERGTRGNQPQHF. The CDR3 DNA follows: TGCAGTGCTGGAGAACGAGGGACTAGGGGCAATCAGCCCCAGCATTTT. The gene calls are TRBV20-1 and TRBJ1-5; a weak D match, TRBD1 (5 bases). CDR1 DFQATT and CDR2 SNEGSKA come from the germline V gene (reference sequence). This CDR3 is built from 16 residues.

This clonotype was detected ten times or more. Since the library was made to target alpha chains, this beta chain is a stray read and its abundance is not meaningful. The chain combines TRBV3-1 with TRBJ1-1; tentatively, D is TRBD1 (6 bases). The CDR3 extends over 15 amino acids. Per germline, CDR1 LGHDT and CDR2 YNNKEL (reference sequence). The germline V and J ends were trimmed by 2 bases and 4 bases, with 14 bases remaining between them. CDR3 nucleotide sequence: TGTGCCAGCAGCCAAAAGGGGGGGGGCGGCACTGAAGCTTTCTTT. This encodes CASSQKGGGGTEAFF. Filled out from reference TRBV3-1 and TRBJ1-1, the complete variable domain reads DTAVSQTPKYLVTQMGNDKSIKCEQNLGHDTMYWYKQDSKKFLKIMFSYNNKELIINETVPNRFSPKSPDKAHLNLHINSLELGDSAVYFCASSQKGGGGTEAFFGQGTRLTVV.

This clonotype was detected many times. Because the library targeted alpha chains, this beta chain is an off-target read whose size means little. The chain recombines TRBV7-9 with TRBJ2-1; 9 bases align to TRBD2. The junction had 9 bases not matched to a gene; V was cut back by 5 bases and J by 7 bases. CDR1 is SEHNR, CDR2 FQNEAQ, per germline (reference sequence). The CDR3 has 15 amino acids. The chain's CDR3 is CASSPVASGVNEQFF. Written as DNA, the CDR3 is TGTGCCAGCAGCCCCGTGGCTAGCGGGGTAAATGAGCAGTTCTTC.

The sample holds many counts of this clonotype. Since the library was made to target alpha chains, this beta chain is a stray read and its abundance is not meaningful. This sequence joins TRBV12-3 or TRBV12-4 and TRBJ1-1, with 7 bases lining up with TRBD1. CDR3 size: 13 residues. Trimming cost V 5 bases and J 10 bases; bases outside gene matches: 10. The CDR3 coding sequence is TGTGCCAGCAGTAGACAGGGTCGGTTTGGAGCTTTCTTT. Translated, it gives CASSRQGRFGAFF.

As regards this clonotype: A much larger clone differs by one base, so this may be a read error. In this CDR3 the conserved last residue, phenylalanine or tryptophan, is missing, so a read error is likely. A library prepared for alpha chains yielded this beta chain as an off-target read; its size is of little meaning. The CDR3 sequence: CATSSGPDTQYS. CDR3 bases: TGTGCCACCAGTTCCGGCCCCGATACGCAGTATTCT. J is TRBJ2-3 and V is TRBV24-1; D uncertain. The CDR3 is made up of 12 amino acids. Deletions cut 6 bases from V and 6 bases from J, with 9 bases between. Germline loops: CDR1 KGHDR, CDR2 SFDVKD.